In this sample, the clone carrying this T cell receptor beta chain turned up many times. Its antigen remains unknown. CD25-based Treg depletion was applied to purified naive CD4+ T cells. The CDR3 is 13 amino acids. V lost 6 bases and J lost 9, with 15 bases in between. TCRdb redid the calling of the 5' RACE reads with MiXCR, one entry per CDR3 protein. The sample holds about 23,000 distinct CDR3 sequences; roughly 29% are singletons and the top ten take roughly 2.4%. Study-wide results and limits: Greatest tumor Treg TCR overlap was with tumor naive CD4+ cells. Tumor memory CD4+ T cell TCR gene usage clustered with blood and lymph node memory CD4+ cells and lymph node naive CD4+ cells.

The sequence derives from a female donor with breast cancer. Input material: tumor-infiltrating naive CD4+ T cells sorted from the breast tumor. The sample's subset: naive CD4+ T cells, CD4+CD45RA+CD25-. The chain has TRBV12-3 or TRBV12-4 and TRBJ2-1, with D possibly matching TRBD1 (6 bases). The CDR3 here is CASSPDRTSEQFF. Written as DNA, the CDR3 is TGTGCCAGCAGCCCCGACAGGACCAGTGAGCAGTTCTTC.